Ten or more counts support the clone carrying this T cell receptor beta chain. Its cognate antigen is unknown. The same CDR3 can be traced to other DNA sequences in this sample. The CDR3 is made up of 15 amino acids. V shed 2 bases and J 2 bases; nucleotides not matched to a gene: 3. CDR1 and CDR2 (germline): SNHLY, FYNNEI. Original analysis: Researchers built a distant-metastasis classifier for papillary thyroid cancer that drew on CDR3 differences across clinicopathological groups. TCRdb re-analyzed the PCR reads using MiXCR. These V and J calls are TCRdb output, not the study's own analysis. The top ten hold roughly 3.9% of the sample, which has about 92,000 clones, approximately 15% seen once. No patient had received any treatment before thyroid surgery. This specimen comes from a study of metastatic and nonmetastatic thyroid tumors. About the study: Malignant thyroid and benign thyroid patients provided blood and tumor or nodule tissue whose repertoires were compared.

Study-wide points: For both blood and tumor, malignant thyroid tumors reportedly showed significantly higher TCR beta diversity than benign nodules did.

The chain has TRBV2 and TRBJ1-3; 7 bases line up with TRBD1. This sequence was found in a female donor with papillary thyroid cancer or a benign thyroid nodule (not recorded which). Some clones in this sample may be carry-over from other donors' samples. Sequences were obtained from blood. CDR3 nucleotide sequence: TGTGCCAGCAGTGAAACCGGGACAGCTGGAAACACCATATATTTT. The encoded protein is CASSETGTAGNTIYF. Supplemented by reference TRBV2 and TRBJ1-3, the full variable domain reads EPEVTQTPSHQVTQMGQEVILRCVPISNHLYFYWYRQILGQKVEFLVSFYNNEISEKSEIFDDQFSVERPDGSNFTLKIRSTKLEDSAMYFCASSETGTAGNTIYFGEGSWLTVV.